The 9 T cell receptor beta chains below were found in one sample sequenced in a study of radiotherapy plus CTLA-4 blockade in lung cancer. Profiled with immunoSEQ multiplex PCR; TCRdb holds only in-frame clones, not every one. Found here are just under 60,000 clones, around 80% of them singletons; the top ten hold around 4.2%. This sample comprised peripheral blood, obtained from a patient treated with radiotherapy plus ipilimumab. The receptors were sampled from a human donor with non-small cell lung cancer who had a partial response to radiotherapy plus ipilimumab.

The gene calls are TRBV19 and TRBJ2-1; D possibly corresponds to TRBD2 (7 bases). Germline V gene lookup returns CDR1 LNHDA and CDR2 SQIVND (reference sequence). V was trimmed by 7 bases and J by 3 bases, leaving 16 bases between them. This CDR3 is built from 15 residues. As DNA, the CDR3 is TGTGCCAGTACTTACCGAGGGGGGGGCTACAATGAGCAGTTCTTC. Amino acids: CASTYRGGGYNEQFF.

The chain employs TRBV29-1 and TRBJ2-7, with a tentative D call TRBD1 (5 bases). The germline CDR1 and CDR2 sequences are SQVTM and ANQGSEA. The length of the CDR3 is 11 residues. The V end lost 7 bases, the J end lost 2 bases, and 9 bases lay between the germline ends. The CDR3 DNA is TGCAGCGCTGAGGACACCTACGAGCAGTACTTC. This encodes CSAEDTYEQYF.

V usage is TRBV27 and J usage is TRBJ2-3, with 8 bases that match TRBD1. Germline V gene data show CDR1 as MNHEY and CDR2 as SMNVEV (reference sequence). This CDR3 region has 15 residues. Trimming at V came to 5 bases and at J to 5 bases, leaving 9 bases not matched to a gene. The CDR3: CASSLQGVGLDTQYF. In DNA, the CDR3 is TGTGCCAGCAGTCTACAGGGGGTTGGGTTAGATACGCAGTATTTT.

The rearrangement links TRBV4-3 to TRBJ2-2, with D perhaps TRBD2 (6 bases). CDR3 length equals 14 residues. Trimming pared 0 bases from V and 5 bases from J, leaving 7 bases between. The germline V gene has CDR1 LGHNA and CDR2 YSLEER. As DNA, the CDR3 is TGCGCCAGCAGCCAAGAAGGAGGGACCGGGGAGCTGTTTTTT. It specifies CASSQEGGTGELFF.

The genes are TRBV2 and TRBJ1-1; D remains unclear. V was clipped by 6 bases and J by 4 bases, with 15 bases between them. Germline CDR1 SNHLY, CDR2 FYNNEI. The CDR3 has 14 residues. The CDR3 protein is CASSNWDAGTEAFF. CDR3 in DNA: TGTGCCAGCAGCAATTGGGATGCGGGCACTGAAGCTTTCTTT.

This clone was detected once. V is TRBV6-1 and J is TRBJ2-7; possibly TRBD1 for D (5 bases). Trimming cost V 1 base and J 3 bases, with 13 bases left between them. Per the germline V gene, CDR1 is MNHNS and CDR2 is SASEGT. The CDR3 is made up of 15 amino acids. CDR3 DNA: TGTGCCAGCAGTGAAGTTCGGCAGGGTGGCTACGAGCAGTACTTC. Translated, it gives CASSEVRQGGYEQYF.

The chain is built from TRBV19 and TRBJ2-4; 7 nucleotides line up with TRBD1. From germline, CDR1 is LNHDA and CDR2 SQIVND (reference sequence). This CDR3 contains 17 residues. V lost 5 bases, J lost 0 bases, and 10 bases stayed unmatched. CDR3 amino acids: CASSVPGQVLAKNIQYF. For the CDR3, the DNA is TGTGCCAGTAGTGTACCCGGACAGGTACTAGCCAAAAACATTCAGTACTTC. The full variable domain, in which reference TRBV19 and TRBJ2-4 provide the parts outside the CDR3, is DGGITQSPKYLFRKEGQNVTLSCEQNLNHDAMYWYRQDPGQGLRLIYYSQIVNDFQKGDIAEGYSVSREKKESFPLTVTSAQKNPTAFYLCASSVPGQVLAKNIQYFGAGTRLSVL.

The V call is TRBV19, the J call TRBJ1-5; D call uncertain. The CDR3 is made up of 15 amino acids. Germline CDR1 reads LNHDA; CDR2 reads SQIVND (reference sequence). V dropped 4 bases and J dropped 1 base, with 11 bases sitting between them. DNA for the CDR3: TGTGCCAGTAGTAACGTGGGCTGGAGCAATCAGCCCCAGCATTTT. Its protein is CASSNVGWSNQPQHF. Based on the CDR3 plus reference TRBV19 and TRBJ1-5, the full variable domain is DGGITQSPKYLFRKEGQNVTLSCEQNLNHDAMYWYRQDPGQGLRLIYYSQIVNDFQKGDIAEGYSVSREKKESFPLTVTSAQKNPTAFYLCASSNVGWSNQPQHFGDGTRLSIL.

The V gene is TRBV27, the J gene TRBJ2-1; 7 bases line up with TRBD2. With V trimmed by 3 bases and J by 6 bases, 8 bases remained unmatched. This CDR3 has 15 residues. Germline values: CDR1 MNHEY, CDR2 SMNVEV (reference sequence). Written as DNA, the CDR3 is TGTGCCAGCAGTTTGGGTGGGGACTACCCCAATGAGCAGTTCTTC. Residues: CASSLGGDYPNEQFF.